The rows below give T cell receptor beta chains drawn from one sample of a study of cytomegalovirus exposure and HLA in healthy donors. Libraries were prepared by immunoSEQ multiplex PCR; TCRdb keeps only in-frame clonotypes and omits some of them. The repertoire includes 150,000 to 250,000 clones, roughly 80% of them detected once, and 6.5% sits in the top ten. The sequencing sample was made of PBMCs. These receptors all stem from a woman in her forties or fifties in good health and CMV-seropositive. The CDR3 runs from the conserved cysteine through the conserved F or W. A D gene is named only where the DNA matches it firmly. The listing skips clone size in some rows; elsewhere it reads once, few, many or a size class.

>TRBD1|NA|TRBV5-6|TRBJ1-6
TGTGCCAGCAGTCGAGGACAGGGGGCGATAGGTTCACCCCTCCACTTT
CASSRGQGAIGSPLHF
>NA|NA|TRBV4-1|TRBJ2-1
TGCGCCAGCAGCCTTAGTTCTTCAGGTTACAATGAGCAGTTCTTC
CASSLSSSGYNEQFF
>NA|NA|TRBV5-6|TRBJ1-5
TGTGCCAGCAGCTTGGAGAGAAATCAGCCCCAGCATTTT
CASSLERNQPQHF
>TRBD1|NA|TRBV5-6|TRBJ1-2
TGTGCCAGCAGCTTTAATGGACAGGGATATGGCTACACCTTC
CASSFNGQGYGYTF
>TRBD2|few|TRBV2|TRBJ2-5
TGTGCCAGCAGTCTCCTCGGGGGGCAGTACTTC
CASSLLGGQYF
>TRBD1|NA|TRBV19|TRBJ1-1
TGTGCCAGTAGCCCCCCCCCGGGACAGGGCCCTGAAGCTTTCTTT
CASSPPPGQGPEAFF
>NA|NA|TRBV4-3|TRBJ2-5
TGCGCCAGCAGCCAATTAGGACAGCAAGAGACCCAGTACTTC
CASSQLGQQETQYF
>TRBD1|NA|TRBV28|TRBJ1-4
TGTGCCAGCACCTCGGGACAGAATAATGAAAAACTGTTTTTT
CASTSGQNNEKLFF
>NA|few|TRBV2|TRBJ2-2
TGTGCCAGTTTACAGGGACCCACCGGGGAGCTGTTTTTT
CASLQGPTGELFF
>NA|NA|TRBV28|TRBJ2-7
TGTGCCAGCAGTCCGGGACAATCGTACGAGCAGTACTTC
CASSPGQSYEQYF
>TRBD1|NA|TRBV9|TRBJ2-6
TGTGCCAGCAGCGTAGGGACAGGGGGAGATGGGGCCAACGTCCTGACTTTC
CASSVGTGGDGANVLTF
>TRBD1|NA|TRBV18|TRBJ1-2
TGTGCCAGCTCACCTGGACAGGGACTCTTCAATGGCTACACCTTC
CASSPGQGLFNGYTF
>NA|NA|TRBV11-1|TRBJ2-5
TGTGCCAGCAGCTTACAGGGGCTCCAAGAGACCCAGTACTTC
CASSLQGLQETQYF
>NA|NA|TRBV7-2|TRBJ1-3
TGTGCCAGCAGCTTAGTTGCGGGCCTTGGAAACACCATATATTTT
CASSLVAGLGNTIYF
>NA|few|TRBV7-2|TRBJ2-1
TGTGCCAGCAGCTTCGGTACCTCCTACAATGAGCAGTTCTTC
CASSFGTSYNEQFF
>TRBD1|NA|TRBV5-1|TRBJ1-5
TGCGCCAGCAGCACCGGGGACAGGGAGGGAAACCAGCCCCAGCATTTT
CASSTGDREGNQPQHF
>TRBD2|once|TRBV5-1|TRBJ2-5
TGCGCCAGCAGGGGTAGCGGGGGCCTTGAGACCCAGTACTTC
CASRGSGGLETQYF
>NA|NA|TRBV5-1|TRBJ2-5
TGCGCCAGCAGCTCAAGACAGAACCAAGAGACCCAGTACTTC
CASSSRQNQETQYF
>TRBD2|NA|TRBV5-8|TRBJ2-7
TGTGCCAGCACCATAGCGGGAGGCTACGAGCAGTACTTC
CASTIAGGYEQYF
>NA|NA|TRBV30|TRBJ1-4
TGTGCCTGGAGGGGGGGGAAGGCTAATGAAAAACTGTTTTTT
CAWRGGKANEKLFF
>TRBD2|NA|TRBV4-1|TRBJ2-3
TGCGCCAGCAGCCGAGATCGAGGAGGGACTAGCAACCCGGTGCAGTATTTT
CASSRDRGGTSNPVQYF
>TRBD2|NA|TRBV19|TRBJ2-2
TGTGCCAGTAGCCCTACTAGCGGAGCGAACACCGGGGAGCTGTTTTTT
CASSPTSGANTGELFF
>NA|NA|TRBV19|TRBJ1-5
TGTGCCAGTAGCCTGACAGGAGGAGTCAATCAGCCCCAGCATTTT
CASSLTGGVNQPQHF
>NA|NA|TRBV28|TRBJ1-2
TGTGCCAGCAGCTCGCTTACAGGGAGCGGTGGCTACACCTTC
CASSSLTGSGGYTF
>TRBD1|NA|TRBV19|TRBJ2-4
TGTGCCAGTAGTACGCCGAGGGACAGGGGGAGAGCCAAAAACATTCAGTACTTC
CASSTPRDRGRAKNIQYF
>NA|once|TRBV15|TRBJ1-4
TGTGCCACCAGCAGAGATGTCGGGGGGCTGCATGAAAAACTGTTTTTT
CATSRDVGGLHEKLFF
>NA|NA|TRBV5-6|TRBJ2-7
TGTGCCAGCAGCCGAGGGTCCAGTTACGAGCAGTACTTC
CASSRGSSYEQYF
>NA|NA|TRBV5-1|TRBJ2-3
TGCGCCAGCAGCTTGGGTACTGCGGGGCCAGATACGCAGTATTTT
CASSLGTAGPDTQYF
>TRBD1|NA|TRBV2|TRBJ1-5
TGTGCCAGCAGTGAAGTCCCGGGACAGGGTCGTCGTCAGCCCCAGCATTTT
CASSEVPGQGRRQPQHF